One and the same sample provided the 14 T cell receptor delta chains below, sequenced in a study of gamma-delta T cells after stem cell transplantation. TCRdb ran CATT on the RT-PCR reads. This sample has approximately 3,000 delta-chain clones, with 7% to 10% found just once. Sequenced: gamma-delta T cells. The source is a human donor. It is not recorded whose cells these are; they may come from a transplant donor.

The chain joins TRDV1 to TRDJ1; TRDD3 matches 13 bases. J gave up 0 bases and V 5 bases, and 21 bases lay outside the gene matches. The CDR3 runs 22 residues. Germline loops: CDR1 TSWWSYY, CDR2 QGS. The CDR3 sequence is CALGNGTYLGTGGYGYTDKLIF. The CDR3 nucleotides read TGTGCTCTTGGGAACGGTACCTACCTTGGGACTGGGGGATACGGGTACACCGATAAACTCATCTTT.

In regard to this clone: A read error is the likely source, as a far larger clone sits one nucleotide away. The same CDR3 is also encoded by other DNA sequences in this sample. This chain links TRDV2 with TRDJ3; 10 nucleotides align to TRDD3. CDR1 and CDR2 from the germline V gene are GEAIGNYY and EKD. This CDR3 has 19 amino acids. The CDR3 DNA reads TGCGCCTGTGACACCTGGGGGATATCCCTCTCCTGGGACACCCGACAGATGTTTTTC. Translating gives CACDTWGISLSWDTRQMFF.

In its sample, this clone ranks as medium-sized (0.01 to 0.1%). Distinct nucleotide sequences in the sample also encode this CDR3. The chain combines TRDV1 with TRDJ2; 12 bases fit TRDD3. This CDR3 is built from 23 residues. The ends lost 3 bases at V and 0 bases at J; junction bases unmatched: 20. From germline, CDR1 is TSWWSYY and CDR2 QGS. The CDR3: CALGDSPTTVYWGILALTAQLFF. The CDR3 DNA is TGTGCTCTTGGGGATTCCCCTACAACGGTCTACTGGGGGATACTTGCTTTGACAGCACAACTCTTCTTT.

In its sample, this clone was seen a few times. A far larger clone is off by one base, so a read error is likely. The same CDR3 can be traced to other DNA sequences in this sample. V gene TRDV2 combines with J gene TRDJ1; tentative D call: TRDD3 (6 bases). The ends were cut back, 3 bases at V and 0 bases at J, with 13 bases in the middle. Germline assignment: CDR1 GEAIGNYY and CDR2 EKD. This CDR3 is 15 amino acids long. The CDR3 nucleotides read TGTGCCTGTGACGTACTGGGAGTTTACACCGATAAACTCATCTTT. Translated, it gives CACDVLGVYTDKLIF.

This clone was detected a few times. This likely stems from a read error, as it lies one base from a far larger clone. V is TRDV2 and J is TRDJ1; 7 nucleotides line up with TRDD3. The CDR3 has 16 amino acids. Unmatched junction bases numbered 10, after V lost 2 bases and J lost 2 bases. Germline V CDR1 and CDR2: GEAIGNYY, EKD. The CDR3 here is CACDRLGYTGTDKLIF. The CDR3 bases are TGTGCCTGTGACAGACTGGGGTACACTGGGACCGATAAACTCATCTTT.

In this sample, this clone turned up a few times. TCRdb lists the protein of a much larger clone for this DNA, which differs at residue 11, so this is likely a read error; the protein given here is translated from the DNA itself. The rearrangement links TRDV2 to TRDJ3, with no clear D. This CDR3 comprises 18 residues. The germline V gene encodes CDR1 GEAIGNYY and CDR2 EKD. Written as DNA, the CDR3 is TGTGCCTGTGACACGGTCCAACCGAGCTCCCGGGACACCCGACAGATGTTTTTC. Protein: CACDTVQPSSRDTRQMFF.

The sample holds a few counts of this clone. TCRdb's listed protein matches a much larger clone and diverges from this DNA's translation at residue 3, likely through a read error; the protein shown comes from the DNA. The chain recombines TRDV1 with TRDJ1; TRDD3 aligns across 9 bases. The length of the CDR3 is 17 residues. Germline V gene sequence: CDR1 TSWWSYY, CDR2 QGS. The CDR3 region is CAFGVPGLGDNPDKLIF. In nucleotides, the CDR3 is TGTGCTTTTGGGGTCCCGGGCTTGGGGGATAATCCCGATAAACTCATCTTT.

This clone was detected only a few times. Translating this DNA gives a protein that differs at residue 8 from the TCRdb one, which belongs to a much larger clone; a read error is likely, and the protein shown is this translation. The chain uses TRDV2 and TRDJ1; D remains ambiguous. CDR3 length: 17 amino acids. The germline CDR1 and CDR2 sequences are GEAIGNYY and EKD. Trimming removed 5 bases at V and 6 bases at J, with 27 bases between. This CDR3 is CACVGETEGPKVNKLIF. DNA for the CDR3: TGTGCCTGTGTCGGTGAGACTGAGGGACCAAAAGTGAATAAACTCATCTTT.

By share, this clone ranks as medium-sized (0.01 to 0.1%). The chain has TRDV3 and TRDJ1; D may be TRDD1 (5 bases). The CDR3 has 16 amino acids. Germline loops: CDR1 TVYSNPD, CDR2 GDNSRS (reference sequence). V dropped 5 bases and J dropped 3 bases, with 25 bases sitting between them. The CDR3 loop reads CANRIPVPTRPDKLIF. In DNA form, the CDR3 reads TGTGCCAATAGAATCCCGGTTCCGACACGACCCGATAAACTCATCTTT.

This sequence joins TRDV1 and TRDJ1; 8 bases line up with TRDD3. CDR3 length equals 22 residues. Germline CDR1 and CDR2: TSWWSYY and QGS. Trimming cost V 5 bases and J 0 bases; bases outside gene matches: 26. CDR3 DNA sequence: TGTGCTCTTGGGCCCCGATGGCCCCTTTCACTGGGGGTTTCCGAGTACACCGATAAACTCATCTTT. This codes for CALGPRWPLSLGVSEYTDKLIF.

Turning to this clone: This DNA translates differently at residue 3 from the TCRdb protein, which is that of a much larger clone; a read error is likely, and the protein shown is the DNA's own translation. The V call is TRDV2, the J call TRDJ2, with 9 positions matching TRDD3. Germline V gene data show CDR1 as GEAIGNYY and CDR2 as EKD. This CDR3 is built from 14 residues. CDR3 DNA: TGTGCCCGTGACGTACTGGGGGAGACAGCACAACTCTTCTTT. Amino acid sequence: CARDVLGETAQLFF.

In its sample, this clone was seen a few times. Only one base separates this from a far larger clonotype, so it likely reflects a read error. The chain is built from TRDV2 and TRDJ1, with 10 bases fitting TRDD3. In germline, CDR1 is GEAIGNYY, CDR2 EKD. The CDR3 runs to 16 residues. The CDR3 coding sequence is TGTGCCCGTGACAAAAGGTGGGGGATACTAACCGATAAACTCATCTTT. This translates into CARDKRWGILTDKLIF.

On this clone: This clone may be a read error of a much larger clone one base away. The chain employs TRDV2 and TRDJ3, with 8 bases lining up with TRDD3. Germline values: CDR1 GEAIGNYY, CDR2 EKD. This CDR3 region has 21 residues. The CDR3 sequence is CACDTSNNWGPSSGDTRQMFF. The CDR3 DNA reads TGTGCCTGTGACACTTCCAACAACTGGGGGCCAAGCTCCGGGGACACCCGACAGATGTTTTTC.

This clone was seen a few times. A read error is the likely source, as a far larger clone sits one nucleotide away. This chain uses TRDV2 with TRDJ1; D not resolved. The germline gives CDR1 GEAIGNYY, CDR2 EKD. Trimming cost V 2 bases and J 4 bases, with 19 bases left between them. The CDR3 covers 16 residues. CDR3: CACDKLEKRYIDKLIF. CDR3 nucleotides: TGTGCCTGTGACAAACTAGAAAAGAGGTACATCGATAAACTCATCTTT.